These 17 T cell receptor beta chains came from one sample sequenced in a study of shared clonotypes between healthy human individuals. Sequenced by immunoSEQ multiplex PCR; TCRdb stores in-frame clones only, minus some. Of some 1 million clones listed, more than 60% are singletons. The sequencing input was memory CD4+ T cells sorted from blood. Subset here: CD45RA-negative fraction. All receptors derive from a man between 18 and 29 years old in good health.

The chain couples TRBV7-3 to TRBJ1-4; TRBD1 matches 9 bases. The CDR3 is made up of 17 amino acids. V trimming: 3 bases; J trimming: 10 bases; junction bases outside the gene matches: 15. In germline, CDR1 is SGHTA, CDR2 FQGTGA. This CDR3 is CASSFQNPGTGRVKLFF. The CDR3 region has the DNA TGTGCCAGCAGCTTCCAAAATCCGGGGACAGGGAGAGTAAAACTGTTTTTT.

The gene calls are TRBV29-1 and TRBJ2-7, with D possibly matching TRBD1 (5 bases). CDR1 is SQVTM, CDR2 ANQGSEA, per germline. With 3 bases removed from V and 7 bases from J, the gap between germline ends came to 13 bases. The CDR3 totals 12 residues. The CDR3: CSVDPGFGEQYF. CDR3 nucleotides: TGCAGCGTTGATCCAGGGTTTGGAGAGCAGTACTTC.

The chain uses TRBV10-3 and TRBJ2-1, with D uncertain. This CDR3 region has 13 residues. The germline gives CDR1 ENHRY, CDR2 SYGVKD. V was cut by 7 bases and J by 8 bases, with 15 bases left in between. The CDR3 protein is CAITEDPSHEQFF. CDR3 sequence (DNA): TGTGCCATCACCGAAGACCCGAGTCATGAGCAGTTCTTC.

This rearrangement joins TRBV6-1 to TRBJ2-5, with D unresolved. The CDR3 has 14 residues. The germline CDR1 and CDR2 sequences are MNHNS and SASEGT. Trimming pared 6 bases from V and 0 bases from J, leaving 11 bases between. CDR3: CASSDGLDQETQYF. CDR3 DNA sequence: TGTGCCAGCAGCGACGGCCTAGACCAAGAGACCCAGTACTTC.

The rearrangement uses TRBV2 and TRBJ2-2, with unresolved D. Looked up from germline, CDR1 is SNHLY and CDR2 is FYNNEI. V was trimmed by 0 bases and J by 8 bases, leaving 10 bases between them. The CDR3 sequence is 14 residues long. The CDR3 nucleotides are TGTGCCAGCAGTGAAGCGGGAAGAAGGGGGGAGCTGTTTTTT. Encoded protein: CASSEAGRRGELFF.

The chain couples TRBV13 to TRBJ2-5; TRBD1 is a possible D gene (6 bases). CDR3 length equals 16 residues. Germline V gives CDR1 PRHDT, CDR2 FYEKMQ (reference sequence). The V gene lost 2 bases and the J gene lost 4 bases, with 17 bases spanning the gap. The CDR3 nucleotides read TGTGCCAGCAGCTTACGTCGACAGGACACGGCAGAGACCCAGTACTTC. Protein: CASSLRRQDTAETQYF.

The chain recombines TRBV2 with TRBJ2-5, with D possibly TRBD1 on 6 matching bases. CDR1 and CDR2 from the germline V gene are SNHLY and FYNNEI. V lost 4 bases, J lost 5 bases, and 14 bases lay in between. This CDR3 comprises 14 residues. CDR3 nucleotide sequence: TGTGCCAGCAGTGCCCAGGGGTATGTTGAGACCCAGTACTTC. Its translation: CASSAQGYVETQYF.

This chain uses TRBV7-2 with TRBJ1-4, with 10 bases identical to TRBD1. With 0 bases clipped from V and 8 bases from J, the junction kept 6 bases outside the gene matches. This CDR3 region has 16 residues. Per germline, CDR1 SGHTA and CDR2 FQGNSA. Written as DNA, the CDR3 is TGTGCCAGCAGCTTAGCAGGACAGGGGGTCGGCGAAAAACTGTTTTTT. Its protein is CASSLAGQGVGEKLFF.

This clone was recorded a few times. The V gene is TRBV7-9, the J gene TRBJ2-7, with D unclear. V lost 5 bases, J lost 3 bases, and 17 bases lay in between. The germline gives CDR1 SEHNR, CDR2 FQNEAQ (reference sequence). This CDR3 spans 15 amino acids. This CDR3 reads CASSPDRNDIYEQYF. CDR3 nucleotide sequence: TGTGCCAGCAGCCCCGACCGAAACGATATCTACGAGCAGTACTTC.

This clone appeared a few times. V is TRBV5-6 and J is TRBJ1-1, with 10 nucleotides matching TRBD1. CDR1 and CDR2 (germline): SGHDT, YYEEEE. Trimming took 4 bases from V and 11 from J; bases not matched to a gene: 14. This CDR3 comprises 15 residues. CDR3 sequence reads: CASSVLTGGRSGAFF. CDR3 nucleotide sequence: TGTGCCAGCAGCGTATTGACAGGGGGCCGTTCTGGGGCTTTCTTT.

This clone was counted once. The same CDR3 arises from other DNA sequences in this sample as well. This chain connects TRBV2 to TRBJ1-2; the match to TRBD1 covers 8 bases. Unmatched junction bases numbered 5, after V lost 3 bases and J lost 5 bases. The CDR3 has 14 residues. Germline V gene sequence: CDR1 SNHLY, CDR2 FYNNEI. CDR3 nucleotide sequence: TGTGCCAGCAGTGATGGAACAGGGGGGTATGGCTACACCTTC. It translates to CASSDGTGGYGYTF.

Concerning this clone: The sample carries other DNA sequences with the same CDR3. This chain connects TRBV18 to TRBJ2-7; 11 bases match TRBD1. Trimming removed 3 bases from V and 2 bases from J; junction bases left unmatched: 0. This CDR3 comprises 14 residues. Per the germline V gene, CDR1 is KGHSH and CDR2 is LQKENI. The CDR3 sequence: CASSPGQGAYEQYF. The CDR3 region has the DNA TGTGCCAGCTCACCGGGACAGGGGGCCTACGAGCAGTACTTC.

The chain couples TRBV2 to TRBJ1-1, with 9 positions matching TRBD1. J was trimmed by 10 bases and V by 3 bases; bases with no gene match: 9. Germline lookup yields CDR1 SNHLY and CDR2 FYNNEI. This CDR3 contains 14 residues. CDR3 loop: CASSEGQGRFGAFF. The CDR3 bases are TGTGCCAGCAGTGAGGGACAGGGACGTTTTGGAGCTTTCTTT.

The sample holds many counts of this clone. The gene calls are TRBV7-2 and TRBJ2-1, with D tentatively TRBD1 (6 bases). V lost 1 base to trimming and J lost 10 bases, with 14 bases between them. Germline CDR1 SGHTA, CDR2 FQGNSA. This CDR3 region has 14 residues. CDR3 loop: CASSLDPQGKEQFF. CDR3 nucleotides: TGTGCCAGCAGCTTAGACCCGCAGGGGAAAGAGCAGTTCTTC.

This chain links TRBV5-1 with TRBJ2-5; TRBD1 aligns across 8 bases. The CDR3 contains 16 residues. V shed 1 base, J shed 5 bases, and the junction held 10 bases outside the gene matches. The germline V gene encodes CDR1 SGHRS and CDR2 YFSETQ. CDR3 loop: CASSLSTGATYETQYF. The CDR3 nucleotides are TGCGCCAGCAGCTTGTCGACAGGGGCGACTTACGAGACCCAGTACTTC.

The J gene is TRBJ1-2, the V gene TRBV2, with 9 bases fitting TRBD1. Germline V gene sequence: CDR1 SNHLY, CDR2 FYNNEI. V shed 1 base, J shed 7 bases, and the junction held 4 bases outside the gene matches. The CDR3 spans 14 residues. CDR3 sequence: CASSEGWDRAGYTF. The CDR3 DNA is TGTGCCAGCAGTGAAGGGTGGGACAGGGCTGGCTACACCTTC.

The chain couples TRBV6-4 to TRBJ2-3; 7 nucleotides align to TRBD2. CDR3 length: 15 amino acids. Germline loops: CDR1 MRHNA, CDR2 SNTAGT. Losses at the gene ends were 3 bases for V and 0 bases for J; bases not matched to a gene: 3. CDR3 residues: CASSEQRGSTDTQYF. As DNA, the CDR3 is TGTGCCAGCAGTGAGCAGCGGGGAAGCACAGATACGCAGTATTTT.